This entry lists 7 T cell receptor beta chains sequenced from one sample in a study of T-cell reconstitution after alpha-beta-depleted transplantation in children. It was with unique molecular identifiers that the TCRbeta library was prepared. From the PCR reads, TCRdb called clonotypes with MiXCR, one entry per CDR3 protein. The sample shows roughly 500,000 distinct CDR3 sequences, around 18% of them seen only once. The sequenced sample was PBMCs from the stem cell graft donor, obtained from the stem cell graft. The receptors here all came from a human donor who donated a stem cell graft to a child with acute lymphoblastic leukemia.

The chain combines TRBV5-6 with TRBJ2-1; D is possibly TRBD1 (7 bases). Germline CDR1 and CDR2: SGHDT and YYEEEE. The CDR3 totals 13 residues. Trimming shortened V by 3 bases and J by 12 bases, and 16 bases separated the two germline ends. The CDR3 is CASSYDRARGQFF. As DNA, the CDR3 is TGTGCCAGCAGCTATGACAGGGCGCGGGGGCAGTTCTTC.

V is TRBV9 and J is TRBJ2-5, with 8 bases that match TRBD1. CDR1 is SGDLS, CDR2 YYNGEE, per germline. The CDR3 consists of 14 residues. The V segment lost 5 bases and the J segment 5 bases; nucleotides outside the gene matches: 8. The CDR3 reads CASRDDRGGETQYF. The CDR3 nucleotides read TGTGCCAGCAGGGATGACAGGGGCGGGGAGACCCAGTACTTC.

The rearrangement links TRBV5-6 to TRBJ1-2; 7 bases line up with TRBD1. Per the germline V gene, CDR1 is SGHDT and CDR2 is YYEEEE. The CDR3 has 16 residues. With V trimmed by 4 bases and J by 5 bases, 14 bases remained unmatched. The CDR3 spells CASSGGPRDSSYGYTF. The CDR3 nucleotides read TGTGCCAGCAGCGGAGGACCCCGGGACAGCAGTTATGGCTACACCTTC.

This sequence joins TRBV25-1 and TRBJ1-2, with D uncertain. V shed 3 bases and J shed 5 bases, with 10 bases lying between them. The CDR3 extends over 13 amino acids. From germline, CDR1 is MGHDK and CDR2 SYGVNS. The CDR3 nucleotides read TGTGCCAGCAGTGAGGGGAACAATTATGGCTACACCTTC. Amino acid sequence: CASSEGNNYGYTF.

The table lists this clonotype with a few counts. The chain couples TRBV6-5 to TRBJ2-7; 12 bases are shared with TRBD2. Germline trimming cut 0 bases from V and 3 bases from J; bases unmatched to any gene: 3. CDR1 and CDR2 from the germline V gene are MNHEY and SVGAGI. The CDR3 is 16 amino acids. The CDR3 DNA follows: TGTGCCAGCAGTTACTCGGCTAGCGGGAGGGACTACGAGCAGTACTTC. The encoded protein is CASSYSASGRDYEQYF.

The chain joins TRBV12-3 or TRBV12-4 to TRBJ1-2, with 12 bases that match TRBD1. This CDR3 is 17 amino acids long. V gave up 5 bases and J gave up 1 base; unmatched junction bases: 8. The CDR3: CASSPGQGAKNNYGYTF. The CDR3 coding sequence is TGTGCCAGCAGTCCGGGACAGGGGGCGAAGAATAACTATGGCTACACCTTC.

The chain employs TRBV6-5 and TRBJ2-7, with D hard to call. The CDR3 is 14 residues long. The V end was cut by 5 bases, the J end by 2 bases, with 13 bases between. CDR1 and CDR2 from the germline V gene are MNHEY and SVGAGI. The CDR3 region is CASSIARTTYEQYF. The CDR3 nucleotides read TGTGCCAGCAGTATAGCTCGGACGACCTACGAGCAGTACTTC.